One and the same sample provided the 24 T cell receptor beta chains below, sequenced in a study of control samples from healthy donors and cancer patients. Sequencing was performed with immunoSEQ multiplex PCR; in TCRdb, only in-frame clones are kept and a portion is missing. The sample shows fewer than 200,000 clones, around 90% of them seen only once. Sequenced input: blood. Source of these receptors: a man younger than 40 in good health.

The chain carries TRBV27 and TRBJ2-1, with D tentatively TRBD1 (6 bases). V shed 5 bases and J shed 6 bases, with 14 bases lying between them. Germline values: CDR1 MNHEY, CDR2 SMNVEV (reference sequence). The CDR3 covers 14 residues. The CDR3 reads CASSNRVMANEQFF. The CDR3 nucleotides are TGTGCCAGCAGTAACAGGGTTATGGCCAATGAGCAGTTCTTC.

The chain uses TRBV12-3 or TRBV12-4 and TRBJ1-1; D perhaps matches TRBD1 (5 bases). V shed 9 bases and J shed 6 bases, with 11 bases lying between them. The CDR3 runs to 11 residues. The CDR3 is CASLEGPEAFF. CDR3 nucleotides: TGTGCCAGTTTGGAGGGGCCTGAAGCTTTCTTT.

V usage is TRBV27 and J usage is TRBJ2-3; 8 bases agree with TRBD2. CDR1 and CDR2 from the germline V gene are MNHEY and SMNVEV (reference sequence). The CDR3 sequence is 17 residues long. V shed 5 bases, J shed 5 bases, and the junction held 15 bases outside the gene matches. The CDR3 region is CASSPFSGGEGIDTQYF. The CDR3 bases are TGTGCCAGCAGTCCTTTTTCGGGAGGGGAAGGGATAGATACGCAGTATTTT.

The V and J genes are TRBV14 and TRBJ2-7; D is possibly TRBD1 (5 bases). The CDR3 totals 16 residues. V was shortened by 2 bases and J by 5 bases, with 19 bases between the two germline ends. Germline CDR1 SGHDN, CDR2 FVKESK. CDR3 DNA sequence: TGTGCCAGCAGCCAACGCGCGGCAGGGCAGTTACACGAGCAGTACTTC. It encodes CASSQRAAGQLHEQYF.

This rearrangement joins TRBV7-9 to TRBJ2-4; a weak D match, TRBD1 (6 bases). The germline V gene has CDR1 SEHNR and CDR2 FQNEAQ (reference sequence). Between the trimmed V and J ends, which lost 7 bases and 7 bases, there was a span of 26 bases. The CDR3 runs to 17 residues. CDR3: CASTHGQTSHVFNIQYF. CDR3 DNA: TGTGCCAGCACCCACGGACAGACGTCGCATGTATTTAACATTCAGTACTTC.

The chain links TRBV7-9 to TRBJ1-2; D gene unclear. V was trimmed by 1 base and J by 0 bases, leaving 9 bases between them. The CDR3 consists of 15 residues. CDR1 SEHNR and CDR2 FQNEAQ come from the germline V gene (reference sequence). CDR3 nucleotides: TGTGCCAGCAGCTTAGGAGGTACAGCTAACTATGGCTACACCTTC. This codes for CASSLGGTANYGYTF.

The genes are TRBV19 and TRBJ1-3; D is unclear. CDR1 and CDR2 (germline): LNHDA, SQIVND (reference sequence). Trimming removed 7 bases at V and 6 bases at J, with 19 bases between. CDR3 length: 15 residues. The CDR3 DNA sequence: TGTGCCAGTATCGCGAAGACACCTGGACCAAACACCATATATTTT. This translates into CASIAKTPGPNTIYF.

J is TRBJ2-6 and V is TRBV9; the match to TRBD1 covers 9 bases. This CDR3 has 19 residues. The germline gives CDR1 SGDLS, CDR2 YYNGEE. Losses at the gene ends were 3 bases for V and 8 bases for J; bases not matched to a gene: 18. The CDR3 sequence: CASSGGTGKRRPATNVLTF. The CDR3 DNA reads TGTGCCAGCAGCGGAGGGACAGGGAAAAGAAGGCCAGCAACCAACGTCCTGACTTTC.

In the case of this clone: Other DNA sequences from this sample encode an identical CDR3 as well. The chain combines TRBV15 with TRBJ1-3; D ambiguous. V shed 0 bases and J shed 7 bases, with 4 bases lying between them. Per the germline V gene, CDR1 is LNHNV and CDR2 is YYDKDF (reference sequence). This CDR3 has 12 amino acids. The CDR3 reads CATSRDRNTIYF. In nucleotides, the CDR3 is TGTGCCACCAGCAGAGACCGGAACACCATATATTTT.

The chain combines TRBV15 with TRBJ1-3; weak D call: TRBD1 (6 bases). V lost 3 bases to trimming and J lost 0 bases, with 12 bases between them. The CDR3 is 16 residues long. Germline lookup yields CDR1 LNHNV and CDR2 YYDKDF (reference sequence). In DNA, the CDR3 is TGTGCCACCAGCAGCGGCAGGGGCCGCTCTGGAAACACCATATATTTT. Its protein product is CATSSGRGRSGNTIYF.

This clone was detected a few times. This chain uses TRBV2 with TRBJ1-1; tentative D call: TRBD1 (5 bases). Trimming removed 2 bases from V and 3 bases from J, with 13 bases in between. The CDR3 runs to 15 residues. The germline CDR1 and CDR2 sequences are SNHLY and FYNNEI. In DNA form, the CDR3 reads TGTGCCAGCAGTGAAAGAGGGGCCATCTACACTGAAGCTTTCTTT. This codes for CASSERGAIYTEAFF.

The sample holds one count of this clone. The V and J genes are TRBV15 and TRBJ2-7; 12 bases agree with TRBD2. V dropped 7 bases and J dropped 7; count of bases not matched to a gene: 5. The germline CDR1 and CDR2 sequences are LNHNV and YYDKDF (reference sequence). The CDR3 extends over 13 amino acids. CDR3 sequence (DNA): TGTGCCACCAAGCTAGCGGGAGGGTATGAGCAGTACTTC. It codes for CATKLAGGYEQYF.

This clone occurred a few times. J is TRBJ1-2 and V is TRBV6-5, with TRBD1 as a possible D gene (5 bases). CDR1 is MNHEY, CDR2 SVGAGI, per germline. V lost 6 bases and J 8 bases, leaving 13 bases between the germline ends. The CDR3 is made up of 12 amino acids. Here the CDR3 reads CASSTPGGGYTF. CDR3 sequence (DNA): TGTGCCAGCAGCACCCCGGGGGGAGGCTACACCTTC.

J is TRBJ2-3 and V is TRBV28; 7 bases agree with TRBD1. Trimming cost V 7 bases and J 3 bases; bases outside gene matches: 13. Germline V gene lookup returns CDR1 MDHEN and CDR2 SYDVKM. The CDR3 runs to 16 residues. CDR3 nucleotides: TGTGCCAGCAAGGGACAAAGGGGGCGCGGGACAGATACGCAGTATTTT. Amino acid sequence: CASKGQRGRGTDTQYF.

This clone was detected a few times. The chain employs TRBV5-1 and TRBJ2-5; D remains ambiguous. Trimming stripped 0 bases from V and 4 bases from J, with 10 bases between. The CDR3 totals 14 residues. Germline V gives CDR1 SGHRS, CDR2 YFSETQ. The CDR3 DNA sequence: TGCGCCAGCAGCTTGGAAGGGTTTGGAGAGACCCAGTACTTC. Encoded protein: CASSLEGFGETQYF.

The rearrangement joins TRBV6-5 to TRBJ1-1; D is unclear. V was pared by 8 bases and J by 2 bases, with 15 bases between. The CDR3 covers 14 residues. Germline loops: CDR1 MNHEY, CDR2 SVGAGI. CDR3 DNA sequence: TGTGCCAGCGGGCCTAAGGCGGGAAACACTGAAGCTTTCTTT. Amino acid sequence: CASGPKAGNTEAFF.

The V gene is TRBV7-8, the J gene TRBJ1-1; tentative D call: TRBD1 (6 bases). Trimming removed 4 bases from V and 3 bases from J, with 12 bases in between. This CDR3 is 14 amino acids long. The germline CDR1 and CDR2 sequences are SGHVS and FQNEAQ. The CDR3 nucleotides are TGTGCCAGCAGCTGGGGGGGGCTGGACACTGAAGCTTTCTTT. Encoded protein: CASSWGGLDTEAFF.

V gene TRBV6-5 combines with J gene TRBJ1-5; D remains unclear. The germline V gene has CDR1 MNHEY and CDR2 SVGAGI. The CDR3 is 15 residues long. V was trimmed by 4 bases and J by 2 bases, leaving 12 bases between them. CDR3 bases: TGTGCCAGCAGTTCATATGGCACCCGCAATCAGCCCCAGCATTTT. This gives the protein CASSSYGTRNQPQHF.

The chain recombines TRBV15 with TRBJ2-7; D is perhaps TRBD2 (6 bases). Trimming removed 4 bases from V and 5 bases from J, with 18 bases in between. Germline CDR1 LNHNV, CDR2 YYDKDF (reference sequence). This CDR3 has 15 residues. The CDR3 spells CATSKTRTGGHEQYF. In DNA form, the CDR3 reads TGTGCCACCAGCAAAACCAGAACCGGGGGTCACGAGCAGTACTTC. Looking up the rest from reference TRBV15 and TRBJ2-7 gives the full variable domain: DAMVIQNPRYQVTQFGKPVTLSCSQTLNHNVMYWYQQKSSQAPKLLFHYYDKDFNNEADTPDNFQSRRPNTSFCFLDIRSPGLGDTAMYLCATSKTRTGGHEQYFGPGTRLTVT.

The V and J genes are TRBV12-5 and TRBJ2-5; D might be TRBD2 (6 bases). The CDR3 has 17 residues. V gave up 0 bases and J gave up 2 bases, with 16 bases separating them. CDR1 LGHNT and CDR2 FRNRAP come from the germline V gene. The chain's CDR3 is CASGLVVGGGRQETQYF. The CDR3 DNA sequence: TGTGCTAGTGGTTTGGTAGTGGGGGGAGGTAGGCAAGAGACCCAGTACTTC.

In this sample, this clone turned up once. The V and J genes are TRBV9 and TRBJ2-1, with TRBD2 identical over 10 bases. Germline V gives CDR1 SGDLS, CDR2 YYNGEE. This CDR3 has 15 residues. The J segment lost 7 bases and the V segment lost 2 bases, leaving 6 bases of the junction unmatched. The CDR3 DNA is TGTGCCAGCAGCGTCAGGAGCGGGGGGGCGAATGAGCAGTTCTTC. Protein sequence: CASSVRSGGANEQFF.

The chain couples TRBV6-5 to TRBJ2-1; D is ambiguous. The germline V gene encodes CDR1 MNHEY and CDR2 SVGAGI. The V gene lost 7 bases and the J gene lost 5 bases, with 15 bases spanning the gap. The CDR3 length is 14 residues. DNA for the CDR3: TGTGCCAGCACCACTCGGCAACCTAACAATGAGCAGTTCTTC. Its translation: CASTTRQPNNEQFF.

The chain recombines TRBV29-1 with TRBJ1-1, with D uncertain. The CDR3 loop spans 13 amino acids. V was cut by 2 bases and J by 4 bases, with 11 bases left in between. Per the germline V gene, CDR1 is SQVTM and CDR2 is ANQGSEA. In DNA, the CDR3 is TGCAGCGTTGAATTTCCTGCGGGCACTGAAGCTTTCTTT. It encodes CSVEFPAGTEAFF.

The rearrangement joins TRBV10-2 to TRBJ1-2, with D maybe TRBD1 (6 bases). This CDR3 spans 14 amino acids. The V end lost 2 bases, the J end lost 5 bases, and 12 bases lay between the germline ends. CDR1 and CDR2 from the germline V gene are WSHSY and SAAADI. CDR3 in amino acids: CASSEQGWGYGYTF. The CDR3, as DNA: TGCGCCAGCAGTGAGCAGGGGTGGGGGTATGGCTACACCTTC.